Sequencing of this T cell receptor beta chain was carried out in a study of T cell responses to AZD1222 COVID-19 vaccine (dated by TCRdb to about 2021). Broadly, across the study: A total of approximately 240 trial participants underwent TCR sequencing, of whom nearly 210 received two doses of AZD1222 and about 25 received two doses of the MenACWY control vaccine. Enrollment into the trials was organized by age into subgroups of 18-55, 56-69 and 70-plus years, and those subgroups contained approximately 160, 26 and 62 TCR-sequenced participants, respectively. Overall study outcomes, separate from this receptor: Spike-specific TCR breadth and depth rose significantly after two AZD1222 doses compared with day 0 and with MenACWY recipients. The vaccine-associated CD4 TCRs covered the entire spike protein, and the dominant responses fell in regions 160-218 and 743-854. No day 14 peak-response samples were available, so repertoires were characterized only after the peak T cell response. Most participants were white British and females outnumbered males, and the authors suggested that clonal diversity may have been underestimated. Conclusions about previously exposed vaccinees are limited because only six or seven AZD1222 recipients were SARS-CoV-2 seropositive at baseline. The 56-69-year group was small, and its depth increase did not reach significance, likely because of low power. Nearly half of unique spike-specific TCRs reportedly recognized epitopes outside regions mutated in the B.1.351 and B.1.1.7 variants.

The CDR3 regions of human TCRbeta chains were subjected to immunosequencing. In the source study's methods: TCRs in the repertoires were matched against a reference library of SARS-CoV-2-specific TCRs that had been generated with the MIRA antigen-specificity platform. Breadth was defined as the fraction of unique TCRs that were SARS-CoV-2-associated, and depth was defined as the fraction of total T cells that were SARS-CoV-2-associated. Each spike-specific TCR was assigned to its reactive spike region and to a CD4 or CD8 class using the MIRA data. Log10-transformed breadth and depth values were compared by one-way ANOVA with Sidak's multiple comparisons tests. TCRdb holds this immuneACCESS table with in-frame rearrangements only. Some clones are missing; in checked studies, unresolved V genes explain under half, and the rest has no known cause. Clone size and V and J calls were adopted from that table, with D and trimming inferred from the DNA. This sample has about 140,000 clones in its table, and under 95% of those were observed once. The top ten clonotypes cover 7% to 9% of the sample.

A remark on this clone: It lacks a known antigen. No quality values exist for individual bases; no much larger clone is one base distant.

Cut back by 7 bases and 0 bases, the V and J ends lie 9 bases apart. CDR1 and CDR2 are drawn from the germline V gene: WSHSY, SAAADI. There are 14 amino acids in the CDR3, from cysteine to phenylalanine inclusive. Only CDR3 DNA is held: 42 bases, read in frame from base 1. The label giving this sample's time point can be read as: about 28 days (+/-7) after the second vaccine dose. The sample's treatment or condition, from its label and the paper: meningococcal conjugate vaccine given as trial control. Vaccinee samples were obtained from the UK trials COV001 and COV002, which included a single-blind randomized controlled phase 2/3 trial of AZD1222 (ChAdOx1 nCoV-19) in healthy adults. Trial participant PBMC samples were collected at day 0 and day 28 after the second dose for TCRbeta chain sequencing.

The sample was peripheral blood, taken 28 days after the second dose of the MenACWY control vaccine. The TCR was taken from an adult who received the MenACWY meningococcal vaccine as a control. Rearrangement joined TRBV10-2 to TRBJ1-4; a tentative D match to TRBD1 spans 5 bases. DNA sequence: TGCGCCAGCAAGGGGTCCGCAACTAATGAAAAACTGTTTTTT. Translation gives CASKGSATNEKLFF.